This TCR beta chain was captured by sequencing in a study of cytomegalovirus exposure and HLA in healthy donors. Only one count was recorded for this clone. Germline V gene lookup returns CDR1 SGHAT and CDR2 FQNNGV. Trimming took 6 bases from V and 0 from J, leaving 18 bases between them. This CDR3 is built from 17 residues. Vbeta (60) and Jbeta (13) primers were used in the PCR. Measured with immunoSEQ multiplex PCR; TCRdb has only the in-frame clones, and not every one. The repertoire holds some 150,000 clones, roughly 79% seen once, with approximately 3% in the top ten. The chain has TRBV11-2 and TRBJ2-4; TRBD2 is a possible D gene (7 bases). Material: PBMCs. The TCR sequence derives from a man aged 18 to 35 in good health and CMV-seronegative. Here the CDR3 reads CASRKRGGEGAKNIQYF. The CDR3, as DNA: TGTGCCAGCAGAAAACGCGGGGGCGAGGGAGCCAAAAACATTCAGTACTTC.